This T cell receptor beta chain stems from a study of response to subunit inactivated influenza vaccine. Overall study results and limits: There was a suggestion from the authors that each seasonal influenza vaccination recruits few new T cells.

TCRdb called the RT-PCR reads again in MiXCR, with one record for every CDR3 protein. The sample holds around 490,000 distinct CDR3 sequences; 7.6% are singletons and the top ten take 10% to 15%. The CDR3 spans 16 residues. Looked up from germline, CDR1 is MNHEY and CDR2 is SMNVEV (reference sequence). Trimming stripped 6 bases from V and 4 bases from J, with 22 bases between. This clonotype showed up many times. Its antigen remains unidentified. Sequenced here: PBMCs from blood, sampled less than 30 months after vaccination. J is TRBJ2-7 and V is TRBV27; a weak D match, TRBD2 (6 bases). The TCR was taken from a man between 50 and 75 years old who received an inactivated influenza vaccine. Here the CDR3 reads CASRSSKRASPYEQYF. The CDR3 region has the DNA TGTGCCAGCAGGTCCTCGAAGCGGGCCTCCCCATACGAGCAGTACTTC.